Listed below are T cell receptor beta chains from one sample, sequenced in a study of cytomegalovirus exposure and HLA in healthy donors. This table comes from immunoSEQ multiplex PCR, and its TCRdb copy is limited to in-frame clones, with some not included. The sample has about 120,000 clones, around four fifths seen once. Material: PBMCs. The origin of the receptors is a man in his 60s in good health and CMV-seropositive. CDR3s include the opening cysteine and the closing phenylalanine or tryptophan. D genes are given only for firm matches. Clone size, where shown, is once, few, many, or a class for clones that have expanded.

V	size	J	length	D	CDR3	DNA
TRBV5-1	NA	TRBJ1-4	15	TRBD1	CASSLVQGADEKLFF	TGCGCCAGCAGCTTGGTACAGGGGGCCGATGAAAAACTGTTTTTT
TRBV4-2	once	TRBJ1-5	15	NA	CASSQGRQGTQPQHF	TGTGCCAGCAGCCAAGGTCGGCAGGGGACTCAGCCCCAGCATTTT
TRBV7-9	few	TRBJ1-4	16	NA	CASSLGGGESEEKLFF	TGTGCCAGCAGCTTAGGCGGGGGTGAGTCGGAAGAAAAACTGTTTTTT
TRBV5-1	NA	TRBJ1-2	14	TRBD1	CASSENRGLEGYTF	TGCGCCAGCAGCGAAAACAGGGGGCTGGAGGGCTACACCTTC
TRBV5-1	NA	TRBJ2-1	16	NA	CASSSGAGWVSNEQFF	TGCGCCAGCAGCTCTGGGGCAGGGTGGGTTTCCAATGAGCAGTTCTTC
TRBV6-6	few	TRBJ1-5	15	TRBD1	CASSYRQGSNQPQHF	TGTGCCAGCAGTTACAGACAGGGTAGCAATCAGCCCCAGCATTTT
TRBV9	NA	TRBJ1-3	15	NA	CASSLQTGRGNTIYF	TGTGCCAGCAGCTTACAGACAGGCAGGGGAAACACCATATATTTT
TRBV18	once	TRBJ1-2	15	TRBD1	CASSPPQGASYGYTF	TGTGCCAGCTCACCACCCCAGGGGGCGAGCTATGGCTACACCTTC
TRBV6-4	NA	TRBJ1-1	13	NA	CASSAGPDTEAFF	TGCGCCAGCAGTGCAGGGCCCGACACTGAAGCTTTCTTT
TRBV5-4	NA	TRBJ2-7	16	TRBD2	CASSGGTSGFYYEQYF	TGTGCCAGCAGCGGGGGGACTAGCGGATTTTACTACGAGCAGTACTTC
TRBV5-1	NA	TRBJ2-3	15	TRBD1	CASSGGQVSTDTQYF	TGCGCCAGCAGCGGCGGACAGGTTAGCACAGATACGCAGTATTTT
TRBV13	NA	TRBJ2-7	16	NA	CASSLGLAVFGYEQYF	TGTGCCAGCAGCTTAGGTCTAGCTGTCTTCGGTTACGAGCAGTACTTC
TRBV29-1	NA	TRBJ1-2	13	TRBD1	CSVFRTGDYGYTF	TGCAGCGTTTTCCGGACAGGTGACTATGGCTACACCTTC
TRBV2	NA	TRBJ2-1	19	TRBD2	CASRNTGVLGSGGYNEQFF	TGTGCCAGCAGGAATACTGGGGTCTTGGGTAGCGGGGGCTACAATGAGCAGTTCTTC
TRBV11-2	NA	TRBJ2-7	16	TRBD2	CASRGDLAGATGEQYF	TGTGCCAGCAGGGGGGATCTAGCGGGGGCCACGGGAGAGCAGTACTTC
TRBV30	NA	TRBJ2-1	12	TRBD2	CVVGGGAREQFF	TGTGTCGTGGGCGGGGGGGCTCGGGAGCAGTTCTTC
TRBV29-1	NA	TRBJ2-5	14	NA	CSVARGAYSETQYF	TGCAGCGTTGCCCGGGGGGCTTATTCAGAGACCCAGTACTTC
TRBV29-1	once	TRBJ2-5	14	TRBD1	CSASTGSSRETQYF	TGCAGCGCTTCGACAGGGAGTTCAAGAGAGACCCAGTACTTC
TRBV6-1	NA	TRBJ1-1	14	NA	CASSEGFRAIEAFF	TGTGCCAGCAGTGAAGGTTTCAGGGCTATTGAAGCTTTCTTT
TRBV9	few	TRBJ1-2	15	NA	CASSVGVGGGYGYTF	TGTGCCAGCAGCGTAGGGGTGGGGGGAGGCTATGGCTACACCTTC
TRBV7-4	NA	TRBJ2-7	14	NA	CASSLAVAPSEQYF	TGTGCCAGCAGCTTGGCTGTAGCTCCCTCCGAGCAGTACTTC
TRBV7-8	NA	TRBJ1-2	15	NA	CASSPTVGASYGYTF	TGTGCCAGCAGCCCGACCGTTGGGGCCTCCTATGGCTACACCTTC
TRBV11-3	NA	TRBJ2-7	16	TRBD1	CASSLGPGQGIGEQYF	TGTGCCAGCAGCTTAGGTCCGGGACAGGGGATTGGCGAGCAGTACTTC
TRBV29-1	NA	TRBJ1-2	10	NA	CSAYDYGYTF	TGCAGCGCCTACGACTATGGCTACACCTTC
TRBV20-1	NA	TRBJ1-1	11	NA	CSLKEGRSSFF	TGCAGCCTAAAAGAAGGGAGGTCGTCTTTCTTT
TRBV2	NA	TRBJ2-6	14	NA	CASSERAGANVLTF	TGTGCCAGCAGTGAGAGGGCTGGGGCCAACGTCCTGACTTTC
TRBV7-9	NA	TRBJ1-2	16	TRBD1	CSSSTWGDRKDYGYTF	TGTTCCAGCAGCACGTGGGGGGACAGAAAGGACTATGGCTACACCTTC
TRBV10-2	NA	TRBJ2-1	11	NA	CASLKGQEQFF	TGCGCCAGCTTAAAAGGACAGGAGCAGTTCTTC
TRBV15	NA	TRBJ2-7	16	NA	CATSRVGHSFSYEQYF	TGTGCCACCAGCAGAGTGGGGCATTCATTCTCCTACGAGCAGTACTTC
TRBV6-1	NA	TRBJ2-2	14	TRBD1	CASIWDRASGELFF	TGTGCCAGCATTTGGGACAGGGCTTCCGGGGAGCTGTTTTTT
TRBV5-1	few	TRBJ2-1	15	NA	CASSLAGTRSNEQFF	TGCGCCAGCAGCTTGGCGGGGACAAGAAGCAATGAGCAGTTCTTC
TRBV5-4	NA	TRBJ1-2	13	NA	CASSLGGGYGYTF	TGTGCCAGCAGCTTGGGTGGAGGCTATGGCTACACCTTC
TRBV28	NA	TRBJ1-1	16	NA	CASSPGTSRRWTEAFF	TGTGCCAGCAGTCCAGGGACATCCCGGAGATGGACTGAAGCTTTCTTT
TRBV30	NA	TRBJ2-1	14	NA	CAWSGVSSYNEQFF	TGTGCCTGGAGTGGCGTTAGCTCCTACAATGAGCAGTTCTTC
TRBV2	NA	TRBJ2-3	14	TRBD1	CASSGQGGTDTQYF	TGTGCCAGCAGTGGACAGGGTGGCACAGATACGCAGTATTTT
TRBV10-3	NA	TRBJ1-5	13	NA	CAISDGVGQPQHF	TGTGCCATCAGTGACGGGGTAGGGCAGCCCCAGCATTTT
TRBV11-3	NA	TRBJ2-1	12	TRBD1	CASSITGVEQFF	TGTGCCAGCAGCATAACAGGGGTCGAGCAGTTCTTC
TRBV6-5	NA	TRBJ1-6	13	NA	CASSRQVNSPLHF	TGTGCCAGCAGTCGACAGGTTAATTCACCCCTCCACTTT
TRBV29-1	NA	TRBJ1-2	15	NA	CSVEDQGGGGYGYTF	TGCAGCGTTGAAGACCAGGGCGGGGGAGGCTATGGCTACACCTTC
TRBV28	NA	TRBJ2-7	14	TRBD1	CASSRGPGGYEQYF	TGTGCCAGCAGTAGGGGGCCAGGGGGCTACGAGCAGTACTTC
TRBV4-1	once	TRBJ1-5	16	TRBD1	CASSQDWRQGSQPQHF	TGCGCCAGCAGCCAAGATTGGAGACAGGGTAGTCAGCCCCAGCATTTT
TRBV5-6	NA	TRBJ2-7	16	NA	CASSLPYTGTTYEQYF	TGTGCCAGCAGCCTCCCATACACAGGGACCACCTACGAGCAGTACTTC
TRBV6-5	few	TRBJ1-1	16	TRBD1	CASSYSGGRSDTEAFF	TGTGCCAGCAGTTACTCAGGGGGCAGGTCTGACACTGAAGCTTTCTTT
TRBV6-5	NA	TRBJ1-1	11	TRBD1	CASQGDTEAFF	TGTGCCAGCCAGGGGGACACTGAAGCTTTCTTT
TRBV6-1	NA	TRBJ2-1	13	TRBD2	CASSEGWREAEFF	TGTGCCAGCAGTGAAGGATGGCGGGAGGCGGAGTTCTTC